This T cell receptor beta chain was sequenced in a study of T cell responses to AZD1222 COVID-19 vaccine. Broader study findings: Only a handful of people who got AZD1222 tested seropositive at baseline.

Deletions cut 0 bases from V and 2 bases from J, with 8 bases between. CDR3 length: 14 amino acids. Per the germline V gene, CDR1 is KGHSH and CDR2 is LQKENI. Concerning this clone: What it binds is unknown.

Data came from immunoSEQ multiplex PCR; TCRdb stores just in-frame clones and leaves some out. The sample includes roughly 150,000 clones, less than 95% of them seen just once. The rearrangement uses TRBV18 and TRBJ2-7; D may be TRBD1 (5 bases). Sequences were derived from peripheral blood, sampled 28 days after the second AZD1222 dose. The receptor comes from an adult who received the AZD1222 COVID-19 vaccine. Written as DNA, the CDR3 is TGTGCCAGCTCACCACCGGCAGGGACCTACGAGCAGTACTTC. It yields the protein CASSPPAGTYEQYF.